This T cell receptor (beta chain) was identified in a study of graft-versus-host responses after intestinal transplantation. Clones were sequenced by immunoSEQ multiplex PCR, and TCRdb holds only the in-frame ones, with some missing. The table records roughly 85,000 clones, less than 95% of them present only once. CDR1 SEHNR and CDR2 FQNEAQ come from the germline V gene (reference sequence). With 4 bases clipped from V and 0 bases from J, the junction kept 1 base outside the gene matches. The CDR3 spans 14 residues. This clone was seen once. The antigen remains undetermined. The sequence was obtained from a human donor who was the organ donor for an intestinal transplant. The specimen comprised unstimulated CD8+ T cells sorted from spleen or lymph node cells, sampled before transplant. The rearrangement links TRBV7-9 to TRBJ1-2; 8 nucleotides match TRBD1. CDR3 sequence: CASSSGQANYGYTF. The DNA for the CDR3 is TGTGCCAGCAGCTCGGGACAGGCTAACTATGGCTACACCTTC.